This T cell receptor beta chain was identified during a study of blood T cell repertoires in COVID-19. Study overall: There were acute and convalescent COVID-19 samples, and they came from the United States, Italy and Spain. PBMCs, B-cell-depleted T cells, or T cells provided the cDNA or gDNA that made up the material.

The assay was immunoSEQ multiplex PCR, and TCRdb's table has in-frame clones only and misses some. This sample yields about 140,000 clones, of which roughly 84% are seen a single time; under 9.5% belongs to the top ten. This CDR3 region has 15 residues. Germline loops: CDR1 SGHTA, CDR2 FQGNSA. V lost 3 bases and J 0 bases, leaving 12 bases between the germline ends. The TCR was taken from a human donor in a cohort sampled during active COVID-19. The genes are TRBV7-2 and TRBJ2-7; D is possibly TRBD1 (6 bases). The sequenced sample consisted of peripheral blood. This CDR3 reads CASSFGTIISYEQYF. As DNA, the CDR3 is TGTGCCAGCAGCTTCGGGACAATCATCTCCTACGAGCAGTACTTC.